The 13 T cell receptor beta chains below all came from one sample that was sequenced in a study of blood T cell repertoires in COVID-19. The protocol was immunoSEQ multiplex PCR, while the TCRdb copy is restricted to in-frame clones and leaves out a portion. The sample includes about 200,000 clones, around four fifths of them seen just once. The source material was peripheral blood. Source of these receptors: a human donor in a cohort sampled during active COVID-19.

The chain uses TRBV5-1 and TRBJ1-1, with D uncertain. The CDR3 loop spans 14 amino acids. V was trimmed by 0 bases and J by 0 bases, leaving 6 bases between them. Germline CDR1 and CDR2: SGHRS and YFSETQ. CDR3: CASSLEAVNTEAFF. The DNA for the CDR3 is TGCGCCAGCAGCTTGGAGGCGGTGAACACTGAAGCTTTCTTT.

This chain joins TRBV29-1 and TRBJ2-1; D is undetermined. This CDR3 is built from 11 residues. V lost 7 bases, J lost 8 bases, and 12 bases lay in between. Germline CDR1 SQVTM, CDR2 ANQGSEA. This chain's CDR3 is CSADEAYEQFF. In nucleotides, the CDR3 is TGCAGCGCCGATGAGGCGTATGAGCAGTTCTTC.

This chain uses TRBV6-2 or TRBV6-3 with TRBJ1-2; TRBD1 aligns across 8 bases. The length of the CDR3 is 13 residues. Trimming removed 4 bases from V and 5 bases from J; junction bases left unmatched: 3. From germline, CDR1 is MNHEY and CDR2 SVGEGT. CDR3 sequence: CASSSDRAYGYTF. The CDR3 DNA reads TGTGCCAGCAGTTCGGACAGGGCATATGGCTACACCTTC.

V is TRBV28 and J is TRBJ1-3, with D unclear. CDR1 and CDR2 (germline): MDHEN, SYDVKM. Trimming pared 3 bases from V and 0 bases from J, leaving 15 bases between. The CDR3 loop spans 17 amino acids. CDR3 in amino acids: CASSFSSGAASGNTIYF. In DNA form, the CDR3 reads TGTGCCAGCAGTTTTTCGAGTGGTGCCGCCTCTGGAAACACCATATATTTT.

V and J are TRBV10-3 and TRBJ2-7; 8 bases fit TRBD2. CDR3 length equals 14 residues. The germline gives CDR1 ENHRY, CDR2 SYGVKD. The V gene end was trimmed by 7 bases and the J gene end by 5 bases; junction bases not matched to a gene: 10. This CDR3 is CAITDREGLDEQYF. CDR3 in DNA: TGTGCCATCACCGACCGGGAGGGCCTGGACGAGCAGTACTTC.

This chain connects TRBV7-6 to TRBJ2-1, with D perhaps TRBD2 (5 bases). This CDR3 comprises 14 residues. The V end lost 1 base, the J end lost 11 bases, and 15 bases lay between the germline ends. Germline assignment: CDR1 SGHVS and CDR2 FNYEAQ. CDR3: CASSLVTRESKQFF. CDR3 nucleotide sequence: TGTGCCAGCAGCTTAGTTACGAGGGAGTCGAAGCAGTTCTTC. The full variable domain, with the rest looked up from reference TRBV7-6 and TRBJ2-1, is GAGVSQSPRYKVTKRGQDVALRCDPISGHVSLYWYRQALGQGPEFLTYFNYEAQQDKSGLPNDRFSAERPEGSISTLTIQRTEQRDSAMYRCASSLVTRESKQFFGPGTRLTVL.

V and J are TRBV30 and TRBJ2-5, with 9 bases that match TRBD1. Germline V gene sequence: CDR1 GTSNPN, CDR2 SVGIG (reference sequence). V was clipped by 3 bases and J by 7 bases; unmatched bases: 9. CDR3 length: 14 residues. The CDR3 DNA reads TGTGCCTGGAGGTATACCGGGACAGGGACGACCCAGTACTTC. Protein: CAWRYTGTGTTQYF. Variable domain in full (rest from reference TRBV30 and TRBJ2-5): SQTIHQWPATLVQPVGSPLSLECTVEGTSNPNLYWYRQAAGRGLQLLFYSVGIGQISSEVPQNLSASRPQDRQFILSSKKLLLSDSGFYLCAWRYTGTGTTQYFGPGTRLLVL.

This clone was detected once. This rearrangement joins TRBV5-1 to TRBJ2-3, with D unresolved. V was trimmed by 0 bases and J by 0 bases, leaving 20 bases between them. CDR1 and CDR2 (germline): SGHRS, YFSETQ. The CDR3 contains 19 residues. This CDR3 reads CASSLATVVPSSSTDTQYF. The CDR3 nucleotides read TGCGCCAGCAGCTTGGCTACAGTGGTCCCGTCCTCTAGCACAGATACGCAGTATTTT.

This chain uses TRBV11-2 with TRBJ1-4, with D maybe TRBD1 (5 bases). This CDR3 is built from 14 residues. Germline V lookup: CDR1 SGHAT, CDR2 FQNNGV. V was shortened by 3 bases and J by 8 bases, with 13 bases between the two germline ends. The CDR3 sequence: CASSFHGGEEKLFF. In DNA form, the CDR3 reads TGTGCCAGCAGCTTTCACGGGGGAGAAGAAAAACTGTTTTTT.

The V call is TRBV9, the J call TRBJ1-6; TRBD1 matches 8 bases. CDR3 size: 14 residues. Germline trimming cut 1 base from V and 7 bases from J; bases unmatched to any gene: 1. Germline loops: CDR1 SGDLS, CDR2 YYNGEE. CDR3 DNA sequence: TGTGCCAGCAGCGTACGACAGGGGAATTCACCCCTCCACTTT. Residues: CASSVRQGNSPLHF.

V is TRBV5-1 and J is TRBJ1-3, with unresolved D. Trimming took 6 bases from V and 0 from J, leaving 13 bases between them. Germline-derived CDR1 and CDR2 are SGHRS and YFSETQ. This CDR3 contains 15 residues. CDR3 amino acids: CASTASGSSGNTIYF. In DNA, the CDR3 is TGCGCCAGCACCGCTTCGGGAAGCTCTGGAAACACCATATATTTT.

V and J are TRBV2 and TRBJ1-1; D not resolved. Germline V gene lookup returns CDR1 SNHLY and CDR2 FYNNEI. The ends were cut back, 8 bases at V and 4 bases at J, with 17 bases in the middle. The CDR3 totals 14 residues. The CDR3 sequence is CASFPRQISTEAFF. CDR3 sequence (DNA): TGTGCCAGCTTCCCACGTCAGATATCCACTGAAGCTTTCTTT.

V is TRBV19 and J is TRBJ2-2; no firm D call. From germline, CDR1 is LNHDA and CDR2 SQIVND (reference sequence). This CDR3 has 15 amino acids. Trimming cost V 3 bases and J 2 bases, with 10 bases left between them. Written as DNA, the CDR3 is TGTGCCAGTAGTATCTGGGCCAGAAACACCGGGGAGCTGTTTTTT. It codes for CASSIWARNTGELFF.